This T cell receptor (beta chain) is drawn from a study of blood T cell repertoires in COVID-19. Study-level background: Sources were T cells, B-cell-depleted T cells, or PBMCs; the material itself was cDNA or gDNA.

Germline values: CDR1 SGHDT, CDR2 YYEEEE. The CDR3 extends over 16 amino acids. V was pared by 4 bases and J by 10 bases, with 24 bases between. Profiled with immunoSEQ multiplex PCR; TCRdb holds only in-frame clones, not every one. The sample comprises approximately 210,000 clones, about four fifths of which are singletons, and around 7.3% rests with the top ten. This sequence was found in a woman in her forties or fifties with active or convalescent COVID-19. Sequenced input: peripheral blood. The chain is built from TRBV5-6 and TRBJ1-5; D is uncertain. CDR3 amino acids: CASSPMGGQGDYPQHF. Here the CDR3 DNA reads TGTGCCAGCAGCCCCATGGGTGGGCAAGGTGATTATCCCCAGCATTTT. The variable domain in full, completed from reference TRBV5-6 and TRBJ1-5, reads DAGVTQSPTHLIKTRGQQVTLRCSPKSGHDTVSWYQQALGQGPQFIFQYYEEEERQRGNFPDRFSGHQFPNYSSELNVNALLLGDSALYLCASSPMGGQGDYPQHFGDGTRLSIL.